This T cell receptor (beta chain) emerged from a study of cytomegalovirus exposure and HLA in healthy donors. Study observations and caveats: TCR beta sequences numbering 16,951 were associated with HLA alleles at 0.05 false discovery rate in a later analysis. Likely technical artifact: a cluster of highly shared sequence variants.

The PCR contained 60 Vbeta and 13 Jbeta primers. Method: immunoSEQ multiplex PCR; TCRdb's copy keeps in-frame clones and lacks some. The repertoire includes roughly 250,000 clones, about 75% of them detected once, and roughly 2.4% sits in the top ten. The germline V gene encodes CDR1 SNHLY and CDR2 FYNNEI. V shed 1 base and J shed 3 bases, with 6 bases lying between them. The CDR3 consists of 13 residues. Of note for this clone: Antigen specificity is unknown.

The J gene is TRBJ1-2, the V gene TRBV2, with D uncertain. The clonotype was recovered from a female donor in good health and CMV-seronegative. Sequencing was carried out using PBMCs. DNA for the CDR3: TGTGCCAGCAGTGAAGAACGGGACTATGGCTACACCTTC. Amino acid sequence: CASSEERDYGYTF.